This T cell receptor beta chain came from a study of cytotoxic CD8 clonotypes in ibrutinib-treated CLL. This clone was recorded many times. Measured with immunoSEQ multiplex PCR; TCRdb has only the in-frame clones, and not every one. The data hold tens of thousands of clones, with about half observed a single time. The CDR3 has 14 residues. From germline, CDR1 is SGHDN and CDR2 FVKESK. The J segment lost 4 bases and the V segment lost 4 bases, leaving 3 bases of the junction unmatched. This receptor was obtained from a human donor with chronic lymphocytic leukemia. The rearrangement uses TRBV14 and TRBJ2-7, with 11 nucleotides matching TRBD1. Sequencing used PBMCs, obtained after 12 months of ibrutinib treatment. The CDR3 loop is CASSRTGGWYEQYF. The CDR3 DNA follows: TGTGCCAGCAGCCGGACAGGGGGCTGGTACGAGCAGTACTTC.